Shown below are 27 T cell receptor beta chains from a single sample sequenced in a study of T cells after yellow fever vaccination. TCRdb reprocessed the 5' RACE reads via MiXCR and lists one record per CDR3 protein. The sample consists of about 220,000 distinct CDR3 sequences, 3.2% of them appearing once. The sequencing here drew on CD4+ T cells sorted from PBMCs, taken 10 days after the yellow fever booster vaccination. All receptors derive from a man younger than 35 who received the YFV17D yellow fever vaccine.

This clonotype was picked up many times. The chain employs TRBV7-6 and TRBJ2-2; no clear D. The CDR3 runs 12 residues. The germline V gene encodes CDR1 SGHVS and CDR2 FNYEAQ. V shed 3 bases and J shed 7 bases, with 6 bases lying between them. CDR3 residues: CASSFYGGELFF. The CDR3, as DNA: TGTGCCAGCAGCTTTTACGGCGGGGAGCTGTTTTTT.

This chain connects TRBV5-6 to TRBJ1-1; TRBD1 agrees at 7 bases. The CDR3 sequence is 20 residues long. The ends lost 4 bases at V and 3 bases at J; junction bases unmatched: 24. CDR1 and CDR2 (germline): SGHDT, YYEEEE. In DNA form, the CDR3 reads TGTGCCAGCAGCCCCTCAAGGGGGTTACAGGGGCGTAGAGGGGACACTGAAGCTTTCTTT. Amino acid sequence: CASSPSRGLQGRRGDTEAFF.

This clonotype was recorded at least ten times. The chain couples TRBV12-3 or TRBV12-4 to TRBJ2-5; weak D call: TRBD1 (6 bases). The CDR3 sequence is 13 residues long. With 7 bases removed from V and 5 bases from J, the gap between germline ends came to 14 bases. For the CDR3, the DNA is TGTGCCAGCATCGCCTCTGACAGGGAGACCCAGTACTTC. Translating gives CASIASDRETQYF.

This clonotype showed up many times. The CDR3, as DNA: TGCGCCAGCAGCTTAAACAGGGGGTTGGGAGATACGCAGTATTTT. It yields the protein CASSLNRGLGDTQYF. J is TRBJ2-3 and V is TRBV4-1; 8 bases map to TRBD1. Germline V gene sequence: CDR1 MGHRA, CDR2 YSYEKL. This CDR3 is built from 15 residues. With 5 bases clipped from V and 5 bases from J, the junction kept 9 bases outside the gene matches.

This clonotype has ten or more counts. The rearrangement joins TRBV5-1 to TRBJ1-4, with no clear D. Germline loops: CDR1 SGHRS, CDR2 YFSETQ. The CDR3 sequence is 15 residues long. V dropped 1 base and J dropped 0 bases, with 7 bases sitting between them. The CDR3 nucleotides are TGCGCCAGCAGCTTGAAAGCTACAACTAATGAAAAACTGTTTTTT. The encoded protein is CASSLKATTNEKLFF.

This clonotype was observed at least ten times. The chain employs TRBV7-2 and TRBJ2-1, with D perhaps matching TRBD1 (6 bases). Trimming stripped 4 bases from V and 7 bases from J, with 8 bases between. This CDR3 has 12 residues. From germline, CDR1 is SGHTA and CDR2 FQGNSA. CDR3 amino acids: CASSSQGNEQFF. The DNA of the CDR3 is TGTGCCAGCAGCTCACAGGGTAATGAGCAGTTCTTC.

This chain uses TRBV12-3 or TRBV12-4 with TRBJ2-1; tentative D call: TRBD1 (6 bases). This CDR3 has 15 residues. V lost 6 bases and J 6 bases, leaving 18 bases between the germline ends. Here the CDR3 reads CASSPNVGGFNEQFF. CDR3 bases: TGTGCCAGCAGCCCAAATGTAGGGGGTTTCAATGAGCAGTTCTTC.

In its sample, this clonotype was seen many times. The rearrangement uses TRBV7-9 and TRBJ2-5; TRBD1 aligns across 9 bases. The CDR3 sequence is 15 residues long. V lost 8 bases to trimming and J lost 2 bases; unmatched junction nucleotides: 9. Germline assignment: CDR1 SEHNR and CDR2 FQNEAQ (reference sequence). The CDR3 DNA follows: TGTGCCAGCGATTCGGGACAGGGTTTACAAGAGACCCAGTACTTC. It yields the protein CASDSGQGLQETQYF.

This clonotype appeared many times. The chain has TRBV28 and TRBJ2-3, with D uncertain. Germline loops: CDR1 MDHEN, CDR2 SYDVKM. V lost 7 bases to trimming and J lost 3 bases, with 11 bases between them. CDR3 length: 13 residues. In nucleotides, the CDR3 is TGTGCCAGCACCCCCCCAATTACAGATACGCAGTATTTT. It specifies CASTPPITDTQYF.

This clonotype was seen repeatedly, ten times or more. The chain employs TRBV4-3 and TRBJ2-3; 9 bases map to TRBD2. The CDR3 totals 17 residues. Germline lookup yields CDR1 LGHNA and CDR2 YSLEER. The junction had 9 bases not matched to a gene; V was cut back by 1 base and J by 4 bases. CDR3: CASSQAFSSGVPDTQYF. In DNA form, the CDR3 reads TGCGCCAGCAGCCAAGCTTTTTCTAGCGGGGTCCCAGATACGCAGTATTTT.

This clonotype was found many times. V and J are TRBV6-5 and TRBJ2-2; 9 bases agree with TRBD1. This CDR3 spans 15 amino acids. CDR1 MNHEY and CDR2 SVGAGI come from the germline V gene. V lost 6 bases to trimming and J lost 2 bases; unmatched junction nucleotides: 4. CDR3 DNA sequence: TGTGCCAGCAGGCGGACAGGGGACAACACCGGGGAGCTGTTTTTT. This sequence encodes CASRRTGDNTGELFF.

This clonotype occurred many times. This sequence joins TRBV11-2 and TRBJ2-3, with TRBD1 matching 7 bases. This CDR3 has 13 residues. J was trimmed by 8 bases and V by 4 bases; bases with no gene match: 6. Germline V gene sequence: CDR1 SGHAT, CDR2 FQNNGV. The CDR3 DNA sequence: TGTGCCAGCAGCTACCGACAGGGTGGTACGCAGTATTTT. Protein sequence: CASSYRQGGTQYF.

There are many counts of this clonotype. The chain joins TRBV29-1 to TRBJ2-3; either TRBD1 or TRBD2 may supply D (6 bases each). The length of the CDR3 is 13 residues. Germline CDR1 reads SQVTM; CDR2 reads ANQGSEA. Trimming took 4 bases from V and 0 from J, leaving 8 bases between them. CDR3 amino acids: CSVVGGSTDTQYF. The CDR3 DNA sequence: TGCAGCGTTGTAGGGGGGAGCACAGATACGCAGTATTTT.

This rearrangement joins TRBV18 to TRBJ1-4, with a tentative D call TRBD1 (6 bases). Trimming took off 6 bases at V and 6 bases at J, with 11 bases between the two ends. Per germline, CDR1 KGHSH and CDR2 LQKENI. The CDR3 sequence is 13 residues long. CDR3: CASSRNRDEKLFF. The CDR3 DNA reads as TGTGCCAGCTCTCGAAACAGGGATGAAAAACTGTTTTTT.

This chain uses TRBV12-3 or TRBV12-4 with TRBJ2-1; 10 nucleotides agree with TRBD2. CDR3 length: 15 residues. Germline trimming cut 4 bases from V and 4 bases from J; bases unmatched to any gene: 4. The CDR3 loop is CASSSSGGEYNEQFF. CDR3 nucleotide sequence: TGTGCCAGCAGTTCTAGCGGGGGAGAATACAATGAGCAGTTCTTC.

Concerning this clonotype: The CDR3 does not close with the conserved phenylalanine or tryptophan, likely indicating a read error. The chain has TRBV2 and TRBJ2-7; the match to TRBD2 covers 9 bases. V dropped 8 bases and J dropped 7; count of bases not matched to a gene: 9. CDR1 SNHLY and CDR2 FYNNEI come from the germline V gene. CDR3 length equals 13 residues. CDR3 nucleotide sequence: TGTGCCAGCGCTTTACAGCTAGCGGGGGAGCAGTACTAC. It codes for CASALQLAGEQYY.

Ten or more counts support this clonotype. The J gene is TRBJ2-3, the V gene TRBV12-3 or TRBV12-4, with D possibly being TRBD2 (6 bases). CDR3 length: 12 amino acids. Trimming shortened V by 7 bases and J by 6 bases, and 11 bases separated the two germline ends. DNA for the CDR3: TGTGCCAGCACGGAGGAGGGGGATACGCAGTATTTT. It codes for CASTEEGDTQYF.

This clonotype was observed a handful of times. The chain joins TRBV5-1 to TRBJ2-3; 7 bases match TRBD2. Trimming took 3 bases from V and 0 from J; bases not matched to a gene: 7. The CDR3 extends over 16 amino acids. Germline CDR1 is SGHRS and CDR2 is YFSETQ. CDR3 amino acids: CASSSRLAGSTDTQYF. The DNA for the CDR3 is TGCGCCAGCAGCTCCCGACTAGCCGGTAGCACAGATACGCAGTATTTT.

This clonotype was counted between two and nine times. This chain uses TRBV5-1 with TRBJ2-5, with D possibly called TRBD1 or TRBD2 (5 bases each). The CDR3 runs 14 residues. The germline CDR1 and CDR2 sequences are SGHRS and YFSETQ. The V and J ends lost 4 bases and 5 bases respectively, with 15 bases between them. For the CDR3, the DNA is TGCGCCAGCAGCCGGGACGGATGGCGCGAGACCCAGTACTTC. Protein sequence: CASSRDGWRETQYF.

The rearrangement uses TRBV27 and TRBJ1-5; D call uncertain. This CDR3 has 18 amino acids. V was pared by 0 bases and J by 0 bases, with 15 bases between. Germline lookup yields CDR1 MNHEY and CDR2 SMNVEV (reference sequence). CDR3 protein: CASSLSRGVMSSNQPQHF. DNA for the CDR3: TGTGCCAGCAGTTTATCGCGCGGGGTGATGAGTAGCAATCAGCCCCAGCATTTT.

This clonotype was detected many times. This rearrangement joins TRBV7-2 to TRBJ2-7; 7 bases match TRBD1. Germline CDR1 and CDR2: SGHTA and FQGNSA. The V gene end was trimmed by 5 bases and the J gene end by 4 bases; junction bases not matched to a gene: 8. The CDR3 consists of 14 residues. The DNA for the CDR3 is TGTGCCAGCAGCCCTGAACAGGGGCGGTACGAGCAGTACTTC. Residues: CASSPEQGRYEQYF.

This clonotype was counted at least ten times. The rearrangement links TRBV5-1 to TRBJ2-1; 8 nucleotides match TRBD1. CDR1 and CDR2 from the germline V gene are SGHRS and YFSETQ. The V gene end was trimmed by 4 bases and the J gene end by 4 bases; junction bases not matched to a gene: 4. This CDR3 is 14 amino acids long. The CDR3 DNA reads as TGCGCCAGCAGCCATGGGGACAGGTACAATGAGCAGTTCTTC. Translated, it gives CASSHGDRYNEQFF.

Ten or more counts support this clonotype. The rearrangement joins TRBV9 to TRBJ1-6; the D is unclear. The CDR3 is made up of 13 amino acids. Germline V CDR1 and CDR2: SGDLS, YYNGEE. Trimming took off 0 bases at V and 2 bases at J, with 0 bases between the two ends. The CDR3 DNA reads as TGTGCCAGCAGCGTAGCCTATAATTCACCCCTCCACTTT. It specifies CASSVAYNSPLHF.

The table lists this clonotype with many counts. The V gene is TRBV12-3 or TRBV12-4, the J gene TRBJ1-1, with no clear D. Trimming removed 5 bases at V and 3 bases at J, with 10 bases between. This CDR3 spans 13 amino acids. The CDR3 sequence is CASSPWGDTEAFF. CDR3 nucleotide sequence: TGTGCCAGCAGTCCCTGGGGAGACACTGAAGCTTTCTTT.

This clonotype was observed at least ten times. The CDR3 loop is CASSLAFSGDETQYF. The DNA for the CDR3 is TGTGCCAGCAGCTTAGCGTTTAGCGGGGATGAGACCCAGTACTTC. V usage is TRBV7-8 and J usage is TRBJ2-5; 8 bases are shared with TRBD2. CDR1 is SGHVS and CDR2 is FQNEAQ in the germline V gene. This CDR3 is 15 amino acids long. The J segment lost 5 bases and the V segment lost 0 bases, leaving 5 bases of the junction unmatched.

At least ten counts were recorded for this clonotype. The CDR3 DNA reads as TGCGCCAGCAGCTTGGCGGGACTAGGAGGCAATGAGCAGTTCTTC. Its protein product is CASSLAGLGGNEQFF. This chain links TRBV5-1 with TRBJ2-1, with 8 positions matching TRBD2. This CDR3 region has 15 residues. Trimming cost V 0 bases and J 6 bases; bases outside gene matches: 5. The germline CDR1 and CDR2 sequences are SGHRS and YFSETQ. Full variable domain (remainder filled in from reference TRBV5-1 and TRBJ2-1): KAGVTQTPRYLIKTRGQQVTLSCSPISGHRSVSWYQQTPGQGLQFLFEYFSETQRNKGNFPGRFSGRQFSNSRSEMNVSTLELGDSALYLCASSLAGLGGNEQFFGPGTRLTVL.

This clonotype has just a few counts. The chain joins TRBV9 to TRBJ1-6; weak D call: TRBD1 (6 bases). The CDR3 runs 15 residues. The V end lost 4 bases, the J end lost 10 bases, and 18 bases lay between the germline ends. Germline V CDR1 and CDR2: SGDLS, YYNGEE. For the CDR3, the DNA is TGTGCCAGCAGCTCAGGGGTAGGGCTAGGGTCACCCCTCCACTTT. Amino acid sequence: CASSSGVGLGSPLHF.